One and the same sample provided the 32 T cell receptor beta chains below, sequenced in a study of T cell clonality in common variable immunodeficiency. The protocol was immunoSEQ multiplex PCR, while the TCRdb copy is restricted to in-frame clones and leaves out a portion. The repertoire shows some 39,000 clones, none seen only once; the top ten take about 1.3%. Sequencing input: peripheral blood mononuclear cells. These receptor sequences come from a person between 18 and 70 years old in good health.

Many counts were recorded for this clone. Read data end 3 residues before the CDR3 end; the end is taken from the germline J gene. This chain links TRBV5-1 with TRBJ1-5; 9 nucleotides agree with TRBD1. Losses at the gene ends were 4 bases for V and 4 bases for J; bases not matched to a gene: 9. Germline CDR1 SGHRS, CDR2 YFSETQ. This CDR3 is built from 16 residues. The CDR3 protein is CASSPGVGTGNQPQHF. The DNA read from the CDR3 is TGCGCCAGCAGCCCGGGCGTTGGGACAGGGAATCAGCCC. Full variable domain (missing parts from reference TRBV5-1 and TRBJ1-5): KAGVTQTPRYLIKTRGQQVTLSCSPISGHRSVSWYQQTPGQGLQFLFEYFSETQRNKGNFPGRFSGRQFSNSRSEMNVSTLELGDSALYLCASSPGVGTGNQPQHFGDGTRLSIL.

This clone appeared many times. The read halts 3 residues ahead of the CDR3 end, with the missing end drawn from the germline J gene. The rearrangement links TRBV20-1 to TRBJ1-5, with D perhaps TRBD1 (6 bases). The CDR3 is made up of 16 amino acids. V was pared by 0 bases and J by 2 bases, with 14 bases between. The germline V gene encodes CDR1 DFQATT and CDR2 SNEGSKA (reference sequence). This CDR3 reads CSARDRRGSGNQPQHF. The sequenced part of the CDR3 DNA is TGCAGTGCTAGAGACCGTAGGGGGTCGGGCAATCAGCCC.

This clone was found many times. The observed sequence ends 3 residues before the CDR3 terminus, with the missing tail filled in from the germline J gene. This chain connects TRBV10-3 to TRBJ2-7; a weak D match, TRBD2 (6 bases). The ends were cut back, 6 bases at V and 5 bases at J, with 11 bases in the middle. CDR1 is ENHRY, CDR2 SYGVKD, per germline. CDR3 length equals 12 residues. The CDR3: CAISGGGNEQYF. Incomplete CDR3 DNA: TGTGCCATCAGCGGGGGAGGCAACGAG.

This clone appeared many times. The DNA ends 3 residues before the CDR3 does, and the rest of the CDR3 is filled in from the germline J gene. This rearrangement joins TRBV20-1 to TRBJ2-3; 13 bases fit TRBD2. The germline CDR1 and CDR2 sequences are DFQATT and SNEGSKA (reference sequence). CDR3 length equals 18 residues. V was clipped by 4 bases and J by 0 bases; unmatched bases: 10. The covered CDR3 bases are TGCAGTGCTACCTACGGGACTAGCGGGGCCTCTAGCACAGATACG. This encodes CSATYGTSGASSTDT. The full CDR3 sequence reads CSATYGTSGASSTDTQYF.

This clone was counted many times. The chain's CDR3 is CASSISLGQGTEAFF. The DNA read from the CDR3 is TGTGCCAGTAGTATATCCCTGGGGCAGGGGACTGAA. The V gene is TRBV19, the J gene TRBJ1-1; a weak D match, TRBD1 (6 bases). The read ends 3 residues shy of where the CDR3 ends; the end is completed using the germline J gene. The CDR3 has 15 residues. V was trimmed by 2 bases and J by 5 bases, leaving 15 bases between them. Per the germline V gene, CDR1 is LNHDA and CDR2 is SQIVND (reference sequence). Looking up the rest from reference TRBV19 and TRBJ1-1 gives the full variable domain: DGGITQSPKYLFRKEGQNVTLSCEQNLNHDAMYWYRQDPGQGLRLIYYSQIVNDFQKGDIAEGYSVSREKKESFPLTVTSAQKNPTAFYLCASSISLGQGTEAFFGQGTRLTVV.

This clone was seen repeatedly, ten times or more. The read falls 3 residues short of the CDR3 end, and the missing part is taken from the germline J gene. V and J are TRBV7-2 and TRBJ1-6; D remains ambiguous. The germline CDR1 and CDR2 sequences are SGHTA and FQGNSA. The CDR3 covers 15 residues. CDR3 in amino acids: CASSSSTSPLLALHF. The sequenced CDR3 bases are TGTGCCAGCAGCTCCTCAACATCGCCCCTCTTGGCC. The full variable domain, its missing parts supplied by reference TRBV7-2 and TRBJ1-6, is GAGVSQSPSNKVTEKGKDVELRCDPISGHTALYWYRQSLGQGLEFLIYFQGNSAPDKSGLPSDRFSAERTGGSVSTLTIQRTQQEDSAVYLCASSSSTSPLLALHFGNGTRLTVT.

This clone was observed at least ten times. This CDR3 is CASVRGPSSYEQYF. Partial CDR3 DNA: TGTGCCAGCGTACGAGGGCCGAGCTCCTACGAG. The rearrangement uses TRBV2 and TRBJ2-7; tentative D call: TRBD2 (5 bases). The CDR3 extends 3 residues past the end of the read, so its final part is completed from the germline J gene. Between the trimmed V and J ends, which lost 8 bases and 0 bases, there was a span of 14 bases. Germline V lookup: CDR1 SNHLY, CDR2 FYNNEI. The CDR3 consists of 14 residues. The full variable domain, rest sourced from reference TRBV2 and TRBJ2-7, is EPEVTQTPSHQVTQMGQEVILRCVPISNHLYFYWYRQILGQKVEFLVSFYNNEISEKSEIFDDQFSVERPDGSNFTLKIRSTKLEDSAMYFCASVRGPSSYEQYFGPGTRLTVT.

This clone was recorded many times. The CDR3 end lies 3 residues beyond the end of the read and is filled in from the germline J gene. This chain connects TRBV28 to TRBJ1-6; D gene ambiguous. With 8 bases removed from V and 0 bases from J, the gap between germline ends came to 8 bases. The CDR3 spans 14 residues. CDR1 is MDHEN, CDR2 SYDVKM, per germline. CDR3 sequence reads: CASHPSSYNSPLHF. The part of the CDR3 DNA that was read is TGTGCCAGCCACCCCAGCTCCTATAATTCACCC.

This clone was observed at least ten times. The sequence runs out 3 residues before the end of the CDR3; the remainder is reconstructed from the germline J gene. This sequence joins TRBV2 and TRBJ2-7; the D is unclear. The V and J ends lost 3 bases and 3 bases respectively, with 9 bases between them. The CDR3 sequence is 13 residues long. Germline V gene lookup returns CDR1 SNHLY and CDR2 FYNNEI. The CDR3 spells CASSDRALYEQYF. The covered CDR3 bases are TGTGCCAGCAGTGATAGGGCCCTCTACGAG. Drawing the rest from reference TRBV2 and TRBJ2-7, the complete variable domain is EPEVTQTPSHQVTQMGQEVILRCVPISNHLYFYWYRQILGQKVEFLVSFYNNEISEKSEIFDDQFSVERPDGSNFTLKIRSTKLEDSAMYFCASSDRALYEQYFGPGTRLTVT.

This clone came up many times. The CDR3 extends 3 residues past the end of the read, so its final part is completed from the germline J gene. The rearrangement joins TRBV5-1 to TRBJ2-1; 10 nucleotides match TRBD2. The CDR3 is 15 amino acids. Germline CDR1 is SGHRS and CDR2 is YFSETQ. V lost 4 bases to trimming and J lost 8 bases; unmatched junction nucleotides: 9. CDR3 DNA (partial): TGCGCCAGCAGCAATATCAGGCTAGCGGGGGATGAG. Translation: CASSNIRLAGDE. The full CDR3 reads CASSNIRLAGDEQFF.

This clone came up many times. The read gets to within 3 residues of the CDR3 end, and the germline J gene fills in the rest. This chain uses TRBV7-9 with TRBJ2-7; D might be TRBD2 (5 bases). In germline, CDR1 is SEHNR, CDR2 FQNEAQ (reference sequence). This CDR3 has 13 amino acids. V dropped 1 base and J dropped 6 bases, with 10 bases sitting between them. CDR3 bases read: TGTGCCAGCAGCTTAGGGCTAGCCGGCGAG. Amino acids: CASSLGLAGE. Given in full, the CDR3 is CASSLGLAGEQYF.

This clone was detected many times. The junction and the germline gene differ at one end; a read error may be behind it. The read terminates 3 residues before the CDR3 end, so the remaining end is supplied by the germline J gene. This sequence joins TRBV7-7 and TRBJ2-1; possible D gene TRBD1, 6 bases. The CDR3 sequence is 13 residues long. Germline V lookup: CDR1 SSHAT, CDR2 FNYEAQ (reference sequence). The CDR3 DNA, read in part, is TGTGCTAGCAGCTTAATAGGGGGTAATGAG. It specifies CASSLIGGNE. The CDR3 in full is CASSLIGGNEQFF.

This clone was recorded a few times. A much larger clone lies a single base off, so this may be a read error. The CDR3 is cut off 3 residues early in the read; its end comes from the germline J gene. The rearrangement joins TRBV6-2 or TRBV6-3 to TRBJ2-2; the D is unclear. This CDR3 is 12 amino acids long. Germline V CDR1 and CDR2: MNHEY, SVGEGT. Here the CDR3 reads CASSTGGEKLFF. The DNA read from the CDR3 is TGTGCCAGCAGCACCGGTGGTGAAAAG.

This clone appeared many times. The junction and the germline gene differ at one end; a read error may be behind it. The CDR3 extends 3 residues past the end of the read, so its final part is completed from the germline J gene. This rearrangement joins TRBV7-7 to TRBJ2-3, with 9 bases matching TRBD1. The CDR3 spans 15 residues. Germline V CDR1 and CDR2: SSHAT, FNYEAQ (reference sequence). The CDR3 here is CASSIGQGISDTQYF. CDR3 DNA (partial): TGTGCTAGCAGTATCGGACAGGGGATATCAGATACG.

This clone was seen at least ten times. Mismatch with germline at one junction end may stem from a read error. The read stops 3 residues short of the end of the CDR3; the missing end is completed from the germline J gene. V and J are TRBV14 and TRBJ2-2, with a weak D call TRBD2 (6 bases). CDR1 is SGHDN and CDR2 is FVKESK in the germline V gene. The CDR3 sequence is 15 residues long. This CDR3 reads CASGHRQGGTGELFF. CDR3 DNA (partial): TGTGCCAGCGGCCATCGCCAGGGAGGCACCGGGGAG. The full variable domain, rest sourced from reference TRBV14 and TRBJ2-2, is EAGVTQFPSHSVIEKGQTVTLRCDPISGHDNLYWYRRVMGKEIKFLLHFVKESKQDESGMPNNRFLAERTGGTYSTLKVQPAELEDSGVYFCASGHRQGGTGELFFGEGSRLTVL.

In its sample, this clone was seen many times. The CDR3 is cut off 3 residues early in the read; its end comes from the germline J gene. The V call is TRBV27, the J call TRBJ2-3; D may be TRBD1 (6 bases). Germline lookup yields CDR1 MNHEY and CDR2 SMNVEV (reference sequence). Trimming stripped 0 bases from V and 6 bases from J, with 13 bases between. This CDR3 is 15 amino acids long. The DNA read from the CDR3 is TGTGCCAGCAGTTTATCGTGGGGGCCTGCGGATACG. This gives the protein CASSLSWGPADT. Given in full, the CDR3 is CASSLSWGPADTQYF.

This clone was seen many times. Read coverage stops 3 residues before the CDR3 terminus; the germline J gene supplies the remainder. The chain is built from TRBV20-1 and TRBJ1-1; perhaps TRBD1 as D (6 bases). The CDR3 covers 13 residues. V lost 1 base and J lost 6, with 12 bases in between. The germline V gene encodes CDR1 DFQATT and CDR2 SNEGSKA (reference sequence). The CDR3 spells CSARAGEAAEAFF. The covered CDR3 bases are TGCAGTGCTAGAGCAGGGGAGGCCGCTGAA.

This clone was counted ten times or more. Read data end 3 residues before the CDR3 end; the end is taken from the germline J gene. The rearrangement joins TRBV20-1 to TRBJ2-3, with D perhaps matching TRBD1 or TRBD2 (5 bases each). The CDR3 contains 13 residues. CDR1 and CDR2 (germline): DFQATT, SNEGSKA (reference sequence). The DNA read from the CDR3 is TGCAGTGCTGAGGGGAGTTCCCAAGAGACG. Encoded protein: CSAEGSSQET. The entire CDR3 reads CSAEGSSQETQYF.

This clone was picked up many times. The CDR3 end lies 3 residues beyond the end of the read and is filled in from the germline J gene. The rearrangement links TRBV7-9 to TRBJ1-5; D uncertain. In germline, CDR1 is SEHNR, CDR2 FQNEAQ (reference sequence). This CDR3 spans 15 amino acids. The germline V and J ends were trimmed by 5 bases and 5 bases, with 16 bases remaining between them. The sequenced part of the CDR3 DNA is TGTGCCAGCAGCGGAAGCATGCTAGAGGATCAGCCC. Protein sequence: CASSGSMLEDQP. The full-length CDR3 reads as CASSGSMLEDQPQHF.

This clone was seen at least ten times. The missing CDR3 end, 3 residues past where the read stops, is filled in from the germline J gene. The chain is built from TRBV18 and TRBJ2-2; D not certain. The CDR3 has 15 residues. V gave up 2 bases and J gave up 4 bases, with 11 bases separating them. From germline, CDR1 is KGHSH and CDR2 LQKENI. CDR3 DNA (partial): TGTGCCAGCTCACCAGATCGGTCTGCCACCGGGGAG. Amino acids: CASSPDRSATGE. The CDR3 in its entirety is CASSPDRSATGELFF.

This clone showed up many times. The read is 3 residues too short to cover the CDR3 end, so that end is filled in from the germline J gene. The rearrangement links TRBV5-6 to TRBJ2-7, with TRBD2 matching 9 bases. Germline assignment: CDR1 SGHDT and CDR2 YYEEEE. With 4 bases clipped from V and 4 bases from J, the junction kept 6 bases outside the gene matches. The CDR3 extends over 14 amino acids. CDR3 residues: CASSDSGSGYEQYF. Incomplete CDR3 DNA: TGTGCCAGCAGCGATAGCGGGAGTGGTTACGAG.

This clone was found many times. The read ends 3 residues before the CDR3 terminus; that terminus is restored from the germline J gene. The rearrangement joins TRBV28 to TRBJ2-7, with TRBD1 identical over 10 bases. J lost 2 bases, V lost 6 bases, and 7 bases had no gene match. The CDR3 spans 15 residues. Germline-derived CDR1 and CDR2 are MDHEN and SYDVKM. Here the CDR3 reads CASSGQGEKAYEQYF. The DNA read from the CDR3 is TGTGCCAGCAGCGGACAGGGGGAGAAGGCCTACGAG.

This clone showed up many times. The sequence runs out 3 residues before the end of the CDR3; the remainder is reconstructed from the germline J gene. V and J are TRBV6-4 and TRBJ1-1; tentatively, D is TRBD1 (5 bases). Trimming took off 6 bases at V and 1 base at J, with 9 bases between the two ends. Germline V lookup: CDR1 MRHNA, CDR2 SNTAGT. The CDR3 has 13 residues. CDR3 DNA (partial): TGTGCCAGCAGCCAGGGCTCGAACACTGAA. Its protein is CASSQGSNTE. The whole CDR3 sequence is CASSQGSNTEAFF.

At least ten counts were recorded for this clone. A read error may account for a junction end that differs from germline. The CDR3 end falls 3 residues outside the read, so it is completed with the germline J gene. The chain couples TRBV7-2 to TRBJ1-6; D is perhaps TRBD1 (6 bases). This CDR3 has 14 residues. Germline V CDR1 and CDR2: SGHTA, FQGNSA. CDR3 DNA, as far as it was read: TGTGCTAGCACCCCGCAGGGGTATAATTCACCC. It encodes CASTPQGYNSP. The CDR3, in full, reads CASTPQGYNSPLHF.

This clone showed up many times. The read halts 3 residues ahead of the CDR3 end, with the missing end drawn from the germline J gene. The rearrangement uses TRBV4-1 and TRBJ1-6; 8 bases are shared with TRBD1. The germline V gene encodes CDR1 MGHRA and CDR2 YSYEKL. The CDR3 runs 18 residues. With 0 bases clipped from V and 8 bases from J, the junction kept 12 bases outside the gene matches. The CDR3 sequence: CASSQEDRGFSDDSPLHF. CDR3 bases read: TGCGCCAGCAGCCAAGAAGACAGGGGCTTCTCCGATGATTCACCC.

This clone was detected a few times. At one boundary the junction diverges from the germline segment, which might be a read error. The read terminates 3 residues ahead of where the CDR3 ends, so the germline J gene completes it. J is TRBJ2-3 and V is TRBV19; the match to TRBD1 covers 9 bases. Looked up from germline, CDR1 is LNHDA and CDR2 is SQIVND (reference sequence). The CDR3 totals 16 residues. The covered CDR3 bases are TGTTCCAGTAGTATCCGGGACAGGGACCCCGCGAGGTCG. This encodes CSSSIRDRDPARS. The full CDR3 protein is CSSSIRDRDPARSQYF. Variable domain in full (rest from reference TRBV19 and TRBJ2-3): DGGITQSPKYLFRKEGQNVTLSCEQNLNHDAMYWYRQDPGQGLRLIYYSQIVNDFQKGDIAEGYSVSREKKESFPLTVTSAQKNPTAFYLCSSSIRDRDPARSQYFGPGTRLTVL.

A word on this clone: The CDR3 extends 3 residues past the end of the read, so its final part is completed from the germline J gene. The V call is TRBV2, the J call TRBJ1-2; D unclear. The CDR3 runs 15 residues. Germline CDR1 SNHLY, CDR2 FYNNEI. The covered CDR3 bases are TGTGCCAGCAGTGAAACTAGCGGGAGGAGGTACGAC. This encodes CASSETSGRRYD. Given in full, the CDR3 is CASSETSGRRYDYTF.

This clone was observed a handful of times. The CDR3 end lies 3 residues beyond the end of the read and is filled in from the germline J gene. The V gene is TRBV19, the J gene TRBJ2-3, with 10 bases fitting TRBD2. CDR1 and CDR2 from the germline V gene are LNHDA and SQIVND (reference sequence). The CDR3 runs to 17 residues. CDR3 DNA, as far as it was read: TGTGCCAGTAGTATTGGGTCACTAGCGGGATACCAAGAGGCG. Residues: CASSIGSLAGYQEA. The whole CDR3 protein reads CASSIGSLAGYQEAQYF.

This clone occurred many times. The CDR3 bases that were read are TGCAGTGCTTATAGCGGGAGCACAGATACG. This sequence encodes CSAYSGSTDT. The whole CDR3 sequence reads CSAYSGSTDTQYF. The chain employs TRBV20-1 and TRBJ2-3; 7 nucleotides line up with TRBD2. The CDR3 end lies 3 residues beyond the end of the read and is filled in from the germline J gene. J lost 0 bases, V lost 5 bases, and 2 bases had no gene match. CDR3 length: 13 residues. Per the germline V gene, CDR1 is DFQATT and CDR2 is SNEGSKA (reference sequence).

This clone was counted between two and nine times. With the read ending 3 residues before the CDR3 end, the germline J gene is used to fill in that end. This sequence joins TRBV11-2 and TRBJ1-4; TRBD1 matches at 8 bases. The CDR3 covers 14 residues. Germline V gene lookup returns CDR1 SGHAT and CDR2 FQNNGV. CDR3 in amino acids: CASSSTGDNSPLFF. The part of the CDR3 DNA that was read is TGTGCCAGCAGCTCGACAGGGGATAATTCACCA.

This clone came up many times. The CDR3 end is not reached by the read, which stops 3 residues before it; the germline J gene fills it in. The chain has TRBV29-1 and TRBJ2-3; maybe TRBD2 (7 bases). The CDR3 runs to 13 residues. Germline-derived CDR1 and CDR2 are SQVTM and ANQGSEA. V dropped 5 bases and J dropped 3 bases, with 12 bases sitting between them. The CDR3 loop reads CSVRRGGTDTQYF. The CDR3 bases that were read are TGCAGCGTTAGAAGGGGGGGAACAGATACG.

This clone was recorded many times. The CDR3 goes on 3 residues after the read ends, and that part is filled in from the germline J gene. V and J are TRBV20-1 and TRBJ2-4; 8 bases are shared with TRBD2. Germline values: CDR1 DFQATT, CDR2 SNEGSKA (reference sequence). The trim removed 3 bases at V and 9 bases at J, leaving 13 bases unmatched. This CDR3 region has 15 residues. The CDR3 loop is CSARERESTGAIQYF. The part of the CDR3 DNA that was read is TGCAGTGCTAGGGAGCGGGAGTCCACCGGGGCCATT.